Shown below are 9 T cell receptor beta chains from a single sample sequenced in a study of CD8+ T cells in alopecia areata. Investigators isolated RNA and reverse transcribed it into cDNA to act as the sequencing template. Clones were sequenced by immunoSEQ multiplex PCR, and TCRdb holds only the in-frame ones, with some missing. The top ten clones hold 9.5% to 14% of a sample with over 150,000 clones, about 53% of them seen once. The treatment denotes: oral pan-JAK inhibitor, 5-10 mg twice daily. This specimen was CD8+ T cells sorted from blood, taken at week 24, from a patient treated with tofacitinib. The receptors stem from a human donor with alopecia areata.

The chain recombines TRBV9 with TRBJ1-4, with D uncertain. Per the germline V gene, CDR1 is SGDLS and CDR2 is YYNGEE. The CDR3 consists of 13 residues. Trimming removed 4 bases from V and 8 bases from J, with 12 bases in between. CDR3 DNA sequence: TGTGCCAGCAGCACGGGAGGAGGCGAAAAACTGTTTTTT. Protein: CASSTGGGEKLFF. Complete variable domain (other parts from reference TRBV9 and TRBJ1-4): DSGVTQTPKHLITATGQRVTLRCSPRSGDLSVYWYQQSLDQGLQFLIQYYNGEERAKGNILERFSAQQFPDLHSELNLSSLELGDSALYFCASSTGGGEKLFFGSGTQLSVL.

The V gene is TRBV7-8, the J gene TRBJ1-1, with D perhaps matching TRBD1 (5 bases). CDR1 is SGHVS, CDR2 FQNEAQ, per germline. This CDR3 comprises 16 residues. Trimming shortened V by 1 base and J by 1 base, and 13 bases separated the two germline ends. The CDR3 bases are TGTGCCAGCAGCTTAGATACAGGTTACACGAACACTGAAGCTTTCTTT. Its protein product is CASSLDTGYTNTEAFF.

For this clone: Other DNA sequences of this sample code for an identical CDR3. The rearrangement links TRBV9 to TRBJ2-7; 9 nucleotides match TRBD1. Trimming at V came to 3 bases and at J to 0 bases, leaving 4 bases not matched to a gene. The CDR3 length is 15 residues. Germline V gives CDR1 SGDLS, CDR2 YYNGEE. The CDR3, as DNA: TGTGCCAGCAGCGAGGGACAGGGAAGCTCCTACGAGCAGTACTTC. Translation: CASSEGQGSSYEQYF.

This clone was seen once. The V call is TRBV2, the J call TRBJ2-7; D uncertain. The CDR3 sequence is 16 residues long. CDR1 and CDR2 from the germline V gene are SNHLY and FYNNEI. Trimming pared 6 bases from V and 2 bases from J, leaving 20 bases between. This CDR3 reads CASSAERKRGAYEQYF. The CDR3 DNA is TGTGCCAGCAGCGCCGAACGCAAAAGAGGAGCCTACGAGCAGTACTTC. Full variable domain (rest looked up from reference TRBV2 and TRBJ2-7): EPEVTQTPSHQVTQMGQEVILRCVPISNHLYFYWYRQILGQKVEFLVSFYNNEISEKSEIFDDQFSVERPDGSNFTLKIRSTKLEDSAMYFCASSAERKRGAYEQYFGPGTRLTVT.

This chain joins TRBV7-8 and TRBJ2-3; the match to TRBD2 covers 10 bases. With 5 bases clipped from V and 6 bases from J, the junction kept 14 bases outside the gene matches. Germline V lookup: CDR1 SGHVS, CDR2 FQNEAQ. The CDR3 loop spans 17 amino acids. CDR3 sequence reads: CASSHSASGGAVDTQYF. The CDR3 DNA reads TGTGCCAGCAGCCATAGCGCGAGCGGGGGGGCTGTTGATACGCAGTATTTT.

This sequence joins TRBV13 and TRBJ2-5; unclear D gene. The CDR3 has 13 residues. The V end was cut by 2 bases, the J end by 1 base, with 5 bases between. The V gene's germline CDR1 is PRHDT and CDR2 FYEKMQ (reference sequence). CDR3 DNA sequence: TGTGCCAGCAGCTTACGAAGCCAAGAGACCCAGTACTTC. Translation: CASSLRSQETQYF.

The rearrangement uses TRBV5-4 and TRBJ2-7; D ambiguous. This CDR3 contains 14 residues. V lost 0 bases to trimming and J lost 2 bases, with 9 bases between them. Germline V lookup: CDR1 SGHNT, CDR2 YYREEE (reference sequence). The CDR3 DNA reads as TGTGCCAGCAGCTTGGAAGGGCCCCCCTACGAGCAGTACTTC. This translates into CASSLEGPPYEQYF. The full variable domain, with the rest looked up from reference TRBV5-4 and TRBJ2-7, is ETGVTQSPTHLIKTRGQQVTLRCSSQSGHNTVSWYQQALGQGPQFIFQYYREEENGRGNFPPRFSGLQFPNYSSELNVNALELDDSALYLCASSLEGPPYEQYFGPGTRLTVT.

The genes are TRBV9 and TRBJ2-7; 8 positions agree with TRBD1. Germline CDR1 and CDR2: SGDLS and YYNGEE. This CDR3 has 14 amino acids. V shed 0 bases, J shed 4 bases, and the junction held 3 bases outside the gene matches. The CDR3 coding sequence is TGTGCCAGCAGCGTAGGGCAGGGGGCGTACGAGCAGTACTTC. Amino acids: CASSVGQGAYEQYF.

V gene TRBV11-2 combines with J gene TRBJ2-7; possible D gene TRBD2, 5 bases. V lost 1 base to trimming and J lost 3 bases, with 7 bases between them. Per germline, CDR1 SGHAT and CDR2 FQNNGV. The length of the CDR3 is 13 residues. The CDR3 nucleotides read TGTGCCAGCAGCTTAGCGCGGGTCTACGAGCAGTACTTC. Amino acid sequence: CASSLARVYEQYF.